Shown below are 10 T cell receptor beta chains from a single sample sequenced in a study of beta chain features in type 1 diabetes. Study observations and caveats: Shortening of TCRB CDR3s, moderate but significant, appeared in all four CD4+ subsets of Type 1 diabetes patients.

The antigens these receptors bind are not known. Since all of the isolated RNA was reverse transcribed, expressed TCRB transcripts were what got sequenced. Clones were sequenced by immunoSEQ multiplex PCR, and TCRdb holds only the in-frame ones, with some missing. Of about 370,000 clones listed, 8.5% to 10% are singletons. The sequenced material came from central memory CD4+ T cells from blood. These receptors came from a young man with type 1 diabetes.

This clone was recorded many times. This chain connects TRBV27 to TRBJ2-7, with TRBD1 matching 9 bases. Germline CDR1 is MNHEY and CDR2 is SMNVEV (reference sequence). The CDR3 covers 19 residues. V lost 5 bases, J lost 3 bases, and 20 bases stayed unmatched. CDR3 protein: CASSRVLPGQGGRVYEQYF. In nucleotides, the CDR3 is TGTGCCAGCAGTCGAGTCCTTCCGGGACAGGGAGGTAGAGTCTACGAGCAGTACTTC.

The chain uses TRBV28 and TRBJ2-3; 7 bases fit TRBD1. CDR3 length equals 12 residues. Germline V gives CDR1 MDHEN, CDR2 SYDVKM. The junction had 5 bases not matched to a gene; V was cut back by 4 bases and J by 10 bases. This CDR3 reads CASSSGGVAQYF. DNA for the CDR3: TGTGCCAGCAGTTCAGGGGGAGTGGCGCAGTATTTT.

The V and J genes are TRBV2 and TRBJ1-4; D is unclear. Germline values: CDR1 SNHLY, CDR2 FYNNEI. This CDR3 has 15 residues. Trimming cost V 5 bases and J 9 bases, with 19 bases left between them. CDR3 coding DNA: TGTGCCAGCAGTCAAAGGAATATGAGGGCGCAAAAACTGTTTTTT. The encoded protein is CASSQRNMRAQKLFF. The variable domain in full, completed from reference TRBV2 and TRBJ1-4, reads EPEVTQTPSHQVTQMGQEVILRCVPISNHLYFYWYRQILGQKVEFLVSFYNNEISEKSEIFDDQFSVERPDGSNFTLKIRSTKLEDSAMYFCASSQRNMRAQKLFFGSGTQLSVL.

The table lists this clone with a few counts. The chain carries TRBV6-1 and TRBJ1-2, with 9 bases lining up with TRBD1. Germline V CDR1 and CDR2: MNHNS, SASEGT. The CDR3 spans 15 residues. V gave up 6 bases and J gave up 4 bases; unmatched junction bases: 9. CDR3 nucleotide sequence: TGTGCCAGCAGGAATACGGGACAGGGAAGCTATGGCTACACCTTC. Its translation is CASRNTGQGSYGYTF.

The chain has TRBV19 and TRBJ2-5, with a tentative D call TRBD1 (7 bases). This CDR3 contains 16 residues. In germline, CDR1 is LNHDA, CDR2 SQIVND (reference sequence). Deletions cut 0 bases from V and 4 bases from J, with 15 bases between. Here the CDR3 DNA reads TGTGCCAGTAGTATAGATTACCAGGGGGGCCGAGAGACCCAGTACTTC. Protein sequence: CASSIDYQGGRETQYF.

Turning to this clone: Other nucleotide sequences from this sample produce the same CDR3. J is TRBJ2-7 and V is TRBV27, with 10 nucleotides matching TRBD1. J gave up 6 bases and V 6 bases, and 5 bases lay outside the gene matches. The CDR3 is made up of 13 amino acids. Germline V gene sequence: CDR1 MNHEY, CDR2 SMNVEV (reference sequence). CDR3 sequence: CASSLDRGREQYF. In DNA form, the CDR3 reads TGTGCCAGCAGCCTTGACAGGGGGCGCGAGCAGTACTTC.

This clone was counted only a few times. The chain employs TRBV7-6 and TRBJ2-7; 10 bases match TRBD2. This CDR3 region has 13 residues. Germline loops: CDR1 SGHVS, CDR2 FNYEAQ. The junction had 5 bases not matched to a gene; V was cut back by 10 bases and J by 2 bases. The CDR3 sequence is CAISSGRAYEQYF. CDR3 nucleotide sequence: TGTGCCATCTCAAGCGGGAGGGCCTACGAGCAGTACTTC.

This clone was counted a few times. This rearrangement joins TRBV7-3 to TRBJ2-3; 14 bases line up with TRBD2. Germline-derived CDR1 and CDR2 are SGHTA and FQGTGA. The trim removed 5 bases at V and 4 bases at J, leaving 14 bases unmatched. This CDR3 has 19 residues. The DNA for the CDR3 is TGTGCCAGCAGCCCGAACAGGAGGACTAGCGGGAGGAGGCCAGATACGCAGTATTTT. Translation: CASSPNRRTSGRRPDTQYF.

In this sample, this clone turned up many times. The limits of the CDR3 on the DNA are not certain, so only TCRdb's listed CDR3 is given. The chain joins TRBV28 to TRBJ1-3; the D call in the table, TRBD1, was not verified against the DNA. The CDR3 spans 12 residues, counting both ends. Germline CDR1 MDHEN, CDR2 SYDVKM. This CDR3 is CATFGQGNTIYF.

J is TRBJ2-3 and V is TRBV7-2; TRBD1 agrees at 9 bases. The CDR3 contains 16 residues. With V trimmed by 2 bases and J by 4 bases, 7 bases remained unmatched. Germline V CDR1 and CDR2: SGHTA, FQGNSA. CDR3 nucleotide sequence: TGTGCCAGCAGCTTATTCGGGACAGGGTCTGCAGATACGCAGTATTTT. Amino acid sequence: CASSLFGTGSADTQYF.